This TCR beta chain is from a study of blood T cell repertoires in COVID-19. Study details: Some COVID-19 samples were acute and others convalescent; all came from the United States, Italy and Spain. T cells, B-cell-depleted T cells, or PBMCs supplied cDNA or gDNA.

Methods used by the authors: Nucleated cell counts were estimated from reference gene primer amplification. TCRdb's table, derived via immunoSEQ multiplex PCR, lists solely in-frame clones and lacks some. D and trimming were read from the DNA, whereas the V and J calls and clone size are those reported in that table. This sample yields 200,000 to 300,000 clones, of which approximately 86% are seen a single time; approximately 7.9% belongs to the top ten. Looked up from germline, CDR1 is SGDLS and CDR2 is YYNGEE. V was shortened by 3 bases and J by 8 bases, with 17 bases between the two germline ends. This CDR3 spans 14 amino acids.

The chain combines TRBV9 with TRBJ1-2; D unresolved. Material: peripheral blood. This TCR derives from a man aged 60-69 years who had recovered from COVID-19. This CDR3 is CASSGSAAVAGYTF. The CDR3, as DNA: TGTGCCAGCAGCGGCTCGGCGGCGGTCGCGGGCTACACCTTC. The full variable domain, its missing parts supplied by reference TRBV9 and TRBJ1-2, is DSGVTQTPKHLITATGQRVTLRCSPRSGDLSVYWYQQSLDQGLQFLIQYYNGEERAKGNILERFSAQQFPDLHSELNLSSLELGDSALYFCASSGSAAVAGYTFGSGTRLTVV.